Sequencing of this T cell receptor beta chain was carried out in a study of blood T cell repertoires in COVID-19. Study details: Spain, Italy and the United States supplied samples that represented acute and convalescent COVID-19.

Individuals drawn from about 26 US areas were about 18 to 95 years old. Participant-reported clinical history was the basis for cohort assignment. Original handling: Reference gene primers were amplified, and this amplification served to estimate nucleated cell counts. The data were produced by immunoSEQ multiplex PCR, yet TCRdb's version contains in-frame clones alone and is incomplete. That table supplies the V and J calls and clone size; D and trimming were determined from the DNA. This sample has hundreds of thousands of clones, with around nine tenths found just once. Germline V gives CDR1 SGHRS, CDR2 YFSETQ. V was clipped by 0 bases and J by 0 bases, with 4 bases between them. The CDR3 length is 14 residues.

The receptor was derived from a woman in her twenties or thirties who had recovered from COVID-19. The chain carries TRBV5-1 and TRBJ1-3; D is unresolved. Sequencing was performed on PBMCs or T cells enriched from blood (not recorded which). The DNA for the CDR3 is TGCGCCAGCAGCTTGGGGCCCTCTGGAAACACCATATATTTT. Amino acids: CASSLGPSGNTIYF.